The clone carrying this T cell receptor (beta chain) was counted a few times. This entry is derived from a study of CD8 T cells in ankylosing spondylitis. Germline lookup yields CDR1 SEHNR and CDR2 FQNEAQ (reference sequence). Trimming removed 3 bases from V and 6 bases from J, with 16 bases in between. The CDR3 is made up of 15 amino acids. In TCRdb, the 5' RACE reads were re-called with MiXCR into one record per CDR3 protein. The sample carries 300,000 to 350,000 distinct CDR3 sequences, about a fifth recorded once. This sequence was found in a female donor with ankylosing spondylitis or in good health (not recorded which). Sequences were obtained from blood, either unsorted or a sorted T cell fraction (not recorded which). This sequence joins TRBV7-9 and TRBJ2-3; D not certain. CDR3 coding DNA: TGTGCCAGCAGCTTTGTGGGGTCGGATGGGGATACGCAGTATTTT. This gives the protein CASSFVGSDGDTQYF.